This T cell receptor (beta chain) comes out of a study of vaccination and CD4 T cells after COVID-19. Across the study: Convalescent patients gave post-COVID blood a median approximately 94 days post-diagnosis, range 35 to 161.

The study sequenced cultured CD4+ T cell DNA using the Oncomine TCR Beta short-read assay. One entry per CDR3 protein results from TCRdb running MiXCR on the PCR reads. Among around 13,000 distinct CDR3 sequences listed, 47% were seen once. By share of the sample, this clonotype is medium-sized (0.01 to 0.1%). Its antigen is currently unknown. The treatment here: approximately nine-day PBMC culture with coronavirus spike peptide pools or control peptides (ViraFEST assay). In the ViraFEST assay, peptide-pool expansion preceded TCR sequencing of expanded clonotypes. Cells received half-medium changes with fresh IL-2 medium on days 3 and 7. Trimming cost V 1 base and J 6 bases, with 15 bases left between them. The CDR3 loop spans 16 amino acids. Germline values: CDR1 SGHAT, CDR2 FQNNGV.

The sequenced sample was CD4+ T cells from blood, cultured in vitro. The V and J genes are TRBV11-2 and TRBJ2-2; D is tentatively TRBD1 or TRBD2 (5 bases each). The TCR comes from a human donor who had recovered from COVID-19. CDR3 residues: CASSLAGTPSAGELFF. The CDR3 bases are TGTGCCAGCAGCTTAGCTGGGACCCCTTCCGCCGGGGAGCTGTTTTTT.